Shown below are 18 T cell receptor beta chains from a single sample sequenced in a study of blood T cell repertoires in COVID-19. Sequencing used immunoSEQ multiplex PCR; TCRdb keeps in-frame clones, though not all of them. The sample has about 54,000 clones, about 85% seen once. The source material was peripheral blood. The receptors were sampled from a man over 45 with acute or convalescent COVID-19.

The chain recombines TRBV7-9 with TRBJ1-5, with 11 bases aligning to TRBD1. With 0 bases clipped from V and 4 bases from J, the junction kept 8 bases outside the gene matches. The germline gives CDR1 SEHNR, CDR2 FQNEAQ (reference sequence). The CDR3 contains 18 residues. CDR3 nucleotides: TGTGCCAGCAGCTTAGCGCTCCCCGGACAGGGGGCAAATCAGCCCCAGCATTTT. The encoded protein is CASSLALPGQGANQPQHF.

The rearrangement uses TRBV9 and TRBJ2-5; a weak D match, TRBD2 (6 bases). Trimming took off 0 bases at V and 2 bases at J, with 8 bases between the two ends. Germline CDR1 is SGDLS and CDR2 is YYNGEE. The CDR3 runs 14 residues. CDR3 coding DNA: TGTGCCAGCAGCGTAGCCGGGGGACAAGAGACCCAGTACTTC. Encoded protein: CASSVAGGQETQYF.

V gene TRBV10-3 combines with J gene TRBJ2-3, with 7 bases matching TRBD2. The CDR3 totals 13 residues. The junction had 5 bases not matched to a gene; V was cut back by 11 bases and J by 0 bases. CDR1 and CDR2 (germline): ENHRY, SYGVKD. Here the CDR3 reads CASQTSSTDTQYF. CDR3 DNA: TGTGCCTCCCAGACTAGCAGCACAGATACGCAGTATTTT.

The chain links TRBV3-1 (or the pseudogene TRBV3-2) to TRBJ2-3, with 12 bases fitting TRBD2. With V trimmed by 1 base and J by 4 bases, 9 bases remained unmatched. Germline-derived CDR1 and CDR2 are LGHDT and YNNKEL (reference sequence). The CDR3 length is 18 residues. CDR3 residues: CASSQVPSGGAGPDTQYF. Written as DNA, the CDR3 is TGTGCCAGCAGCCAAGTCCCTAGCGGGGGGGCGGGCCCAGATACGCAGTATTTT.

CDR3 sequence reads: CASSRLAGGYNEQFF. CDR3 nucleotides: TGTGCCAGCAGCCGCTTAGCGGGGGGATACAATGAGCAGTTCTTC. J is TRBJ2-1 and V is TRBV14; 10 positions agree with TRBD2. Germline CDR1 reads SGHDN; CDR2 reads FVKESK. The CDR3 covers 15 residues. The junction had 4 bases not matched to a gene; V was cut back by 4 bases and J by 4 bases.

This clone was detected once. The chain employs TRBV11-2 and TRBJ2-5; TRBD1 is a possible D gene (5 bases). The CDR3 is made up of 14 amino acids. V lost 0 bases and J 5 bases, leaving 10 bases between the germline ends. Germline assignment: CDR1 SGHAT and CDR2 FQNNGV. The CDR3, as DNA: TGTGCCAGCAGCTTAGACAGGGCCCTGGAGACCCAGTACTTC. Protein product: CASSLDRALETQYF.

V is TRBV2 and J is TRBJ1-2, with a tentative D call TRBD1 (6 bases). CDR1 is SNHLY, CDR2 FYNNEI, per germline. This CDR3 is 12 amino acids long. V lost 8 bases, J lost 7 bases, and 14 bases lay in between. The DNA for the CDR3 is TGTGCCAGCTGGGGGCAGTCTCGTGGCTACACCTTC. Translating gives CASWGQSRGYTF.

V gene TRBV28 combines with J gene TRBJ2-7; 8 bases fit TRBD2. V lost 3 bases to trimming and J lost 0 bases; unmatched junction nucleotides: 7. The CDR3 has 16 residues. CDR1 and CDR2 (germline): MDHEN, SYDVKM. The CDR3 region is CASSFSLAGLSYEQYF. The CDR3 region has the DNA TGTGCCAGCAGTTTCTCGCTAGCGGGCCTCTCCTACGAGCAGTACTTC.

The rearrangement links TRBV28 to TRBJ2-1; D is unresolved. This CDR3 comprises 16 residues. Germline V gene data show CDR1 as MDHEN and CDR2 as SYDVKM. V dropped 1 base and J dropped 2 bases, with 12 bases sitting between them. In DNA form, the CDR3 reads TGTGCCAGCAGTTTATTCGAGTCCCCTACCTACAATGAGCAGTTCTTC. Translating it yields CASSLFESPTYNEQFF.

This clone was seen just once. The chain couples TRBV19 to TRBJ2-1; 8 bases agree with TRBD2. CDR1 is LNHDA, CDR2 SQIVND, per germline (reference sequence). The V gene end was trimmed by 1 base and the J gene end by 4 bases; junction bases not matched to a gene: 3. The CDR3 length is 15 residues. Here the CDR3 reads CASSIVASGYNEQFF. In DNA form, the CDR3 reads TGTGCCAGTAGTATAGTTGCTAGCGGGTACAATGAGCAGTTCTTC.

This chain connects TRBV2 to TRBJ2-7; TRBD1 aligns across 7 bases. CDR1 SNHLY and CDR2 FYNNEI come from the germline V gene. The CDR3 runs 14 residues. The V gene end was trimmed by 6 bases and the J gene end by 2 bases; junction bases not matched to a gene: 7. Here the CDR3 DNA reads TGTGCCAGCAGCGTACAGGGGACACCCTACGAGCAGTACTTC. Translation gives CASSVQGTPYEQYF.

This chain connects TRBV6-6 to TRBJ2-2, with 10 bases fitting TRBD2. Germline assignment: CDR1 MNHNY and CDR2 SVGAGI (reference sequence). V lost 6 bases and J lost 7; bases outside the gene matches: 8. This CDR3 spans 15 amino acids. The CDR3 is CASSSLAGVGGELFF. CDR3 coding DNA: TGTGCCAGCAGCTCCCTAGCGGGAGTCGGCGGGGAGCTGTTTTTT.

The chain joins TRBV6-2 or TRBV6-3 to TRBJ1-6; TRBD1 agrees at 9 bases. The V gene's germline CDR1 is MNHEY and CDR2 SVGEGT. With 6 bases clipped from V and 14 bases from J, the junction kept 8 bases outside the gene matches. The CDR3 consists of 13 residues. CDR3 nucleotide sequence: TGTGCCAGCAGCCAATTGGACAGGGGAGCCCTCCACTTT. It is translated as CASSQLDRGALHF.

The chain recombines TRBV27 with TRBJ2-7; D unresolved. CDR1 and CDR2 from the germline V gene are MNHEY and SMNVEV (reference sequence). This CDR3 is built from 13 residues. Trimming stripped 6 bases from V and 3 bases from J, with 12 bases between. In nucleotides, the CDR3 is TGTGCCAGCAGCCAATACGCTAGCTACGAGCAGTACTTC. It is translated as CASSQYASYEQYF.

V and J are TRBV3-1 (or the pseudogene TRBV3-2) and TRBJ2-1, with 10 bases identical to TRBD1. Losses at the gene ends were 2 bases for V and 5 bases for J; bases not matched to a gene: 6. Germline-derived CDR1 and CDR2 are LGHDT and YNNKEL (reference sequence). The CDR3 contains 16 residues. The CDR3 DNA follows: TGTGCCAGCAGCCAAAATCCGGGACAGGGGAACAATGAGCAGTTCTTC. As protein: CASSQNPGQGNNEQFF.

The genes are TRBV6-5 and TRBJ1-1, with 9 bases lining up with TRBD1. Germline trimming cut 5 bases from V and 2 bases from J; bases unmatched to any gene: 6. From germline, CDR1 is MNHEY and CDR2 SVGAGI. The CDR3 extends over 15 amino acids. The CDR3, as DNA: TGTGCCAGCAGTATCACGACAGGGGGAAACACTGAAGCTTTCTTT. Protein: CASSITTGGNTEAFF.

The chain links TRBV27 to TRBJ1-5; tentative D call: TRBD1 (6 bases). The CDR3 loop spans 14 amino acids. V was shortened by 5 bases and J by 4 bases, with 12 bases between the two germline ends. Germline CDR1 MNHEY, CDR2 SMNVEV (reference sequence). CDR3: CASSIRGGNQPQHF. In DNA, the CDR3 is TGTGCCAGCAGTATAAGGGGGGGTAATCAGCCCCAGCATTTT.

The V and J genes are TRBV19 and TRBJ1-2, with 10 positions matching TRBD1. The CDR3 has 16 amino acids. Trimming cost V 1 base and J 8 bases; bases outside gene matches: 10. Germline CDR1 and CDR2: LNHDA and SQIVND (reference sequence). The CDR3 is CASSIAGQGIKSGYTF. The DNA for the CDR3 is TGTGCCAGTAGTATAGCGGGACAGGGGATTAAGAGCGGCTACACCTTC.